The clone carrying this T cell receptor beta chain appeared many times. The antigen is not known. One entry per CDR3 protein, called by TCRdb with MiXCR from the 5' RACE reads. In the table there are tens of thousands of distinct CDR3 sequences, 4% to 6% of which are singletons. This entry comes from a study of neurological immune-mediated disorders. The CDR3 contains 15 residues. The ends lost 2 bases at V and 8 bases at J; junction bases unmatched: 8. CDR1 is SGHRS, CDR2 YFSETQ, per germline. Findings and caveats of the study: Phylogenetic grouping assigned the repertoires of 18 of 34 multiple sclerosis patients to a single related-CDR3 cluster, representing a possible signature.

V is TRBV5-1 and J is TRBJ2-1; the match to TRBD2 covers 9 bases. This TCR was sampled from a man between 18 and 29 years old with multiple sclerosis. The sample consisted of PBMCs. CDR3 sequence: CASSLGGGRADEQFF. In DNA, the CDR3 is TGCGCCAGCAGCTTAGGGGGCGGGAGGGCCGATGAGCAGTTCTTC.